Listed below are T cell receptor beta chains from one sample, sequenced in a study of blood T cell repertoires in COVID-19. The assay was immunoSEQ multiplex PCR, and TCRdb's table has in-frame clones only and misses some. The sample has around 210,000 clones; around 84% are singletons. Sequenced material: peripheral blood. Receptor source: a human donor in a cohort sampled during active COVID-19. Both conserved end residues are part of each CDR3. Each record gives: CDR3 protein, CDR3 DNA, D gene, V gene, J gene, clone size. A D gene is named only where the DNA matches it firmly. Size is omitted from some rows. Given values are once, few, many or a class for expanded clones.

CASSPRTSSSGELFF	TGTGCCAGCAGCCCCCGGACTAGCTCTAGCGGGGAGCTGTTTTTT	TRBD2	TRBV9	TRBJ2-2	-
CASSLAMASGSYEQYF	TGTGCCAGCAGCTTAGCGATGGCTAGCGGGAGTTACGAGCAGTACTTC	TRBD2	TRBV7-2	TRBJ2-7	-
CATLAGVGEQFF	TGTGCCACCCTAGCGGGAGTAGGGGAGCAGTTCTTC	TRBD2	TRBV28	TRBJ2-1	-
CASSLDSGNEKLFF	TGCGCCAGCAGCTTGGATTCGGGTAATGAAAAACTGTTTTTT	-	TRBV5-1	TRBJ1-4	-
CASSPGYQETQYF	TGTGCCAGCAGCCCCGGTTACCAAGAGACCCAGTACTTC	-	TRBV6-5	TRBJ2-5	few
CASSALPGGNNEQFF	TGTGCCAGTAGTGCTCTCCCGGGAGGTAACAATGAGCAGTTCTTC	TRBD2	TRBV19	TRBJ2-1	-
CASSPRRPGETQYF	TGTGCCAGCAGCCCAAGGCGGCCCGGGGAGACCCAGTACTTC	-	TRBV6-6	TRBJ2-5	-
CSAQGAAGTGYTEAFF	TGCAGCGCCCAAGGAGCGGCCGGTACTGGTTACACTGAAGCTTTCTTT	-	TRBV29-1	TRBJ1-1	-
CASSPYRGSGRDTQYF	TGTGCCAGCAGTCCTTACCGAGGGAGCGGCCGAGATACGCAGTATTTT	-	TRBV27	TRBJ2-3	few
CASSRSGTLEQYF	TGTGCCAGCAGCAGATCCGGGACACTCGAGCAGTACTTC	-	TRBV7-8	TRBJ2-7	-
CASSITGGPNQPQHF	TGTGCCAGCAGTATTACAGGGGGTCCGAATCAGCCCCAGCATTTT	TRBD1	TRBV2	TRBJ1-5	few
CASSIGPLTAVDSPLHF	TGTGCCAGTAGTATAGGCCCTCTTACCGCGGTAGATTCACCCCTCCACTTT	-	TRBV19	TRBJ1-6	few
CAISEHGGGDGYTF	TGTGCCATCAGTGAGCACGGAGGGGGCGATGGCTACACCTTC	TRBD1	TRBV10-3	TRBJ1-2	-
CASSPRADTQYF	TGTGCCAGCAGCCCGAGGGCAGATACGCAGTATTTT	-	TRBV28	TRBJ2-3	-
CASSQVTSGSFTDTQYF	TGTGCCAGCAGCCAAGTGACTAGCGGGAGTTTTACAGATACGCAGTATTTT	TRBD2	TRBV3-1/TRBV3-2	TRBJ2-3	-
CASSQLYSNEQYF	TGTGCCAGCAGCCAACTATATAGCAACGAGCAGTACTTC	-	TRBV14	TRBJ2-7	-
CATISPALALNEQFF	TGTGCCACCATTTCCCCGGCACTAGCGCTAAATGAGCAGTTCTTC	TRBD2	TRBV24-1	TRBJ2-1	-
CASSPRAGVGFTTDTQYF	TGCGCCAGCAGCCCCCGAGCGGGAGTAGGGTTTACTACAGATACGCAGTATTTT	TRBD2	TRBV4-1	TRBJ2-3	-
CAISRVGRQETQYF	TGTGCCATCAGTAGAGTAGGGAGGCAAGAGACCCAGTACTTC	-	TRBV10-3	TRBJ2-5	-
CASSPQGQHYGYTF	TGTGCCAGCAGTCCTCAGGGACAGCACTACGGCTACACCTTC	TRBD1	TRBV5-8	TRBJ1-2	-
CASSDELALTDTQYF	TGTGCCAGCAGTGACGAACTAGCGTTGACAGATACGCAGTATTTT	TRBD2	TRBV2	TRBJ2-3	-
CASRPTGFSPLHF	TGTGCCAGCAGGCCCACAGGGTTTTCACCCCTCCACTTT	-	TRBV6-5	TRBJ1-6	-
CATQEQGPSSYNEQFF	TGTGCCACCCAAGAACAGGGGCCTAGCTCCTACAATGAGCAGTTCTTC	TRBD1	TRBV19	TRBJ2-1	-
CASSYPRGGSTDTQYF	TGTGCCAGCAGTTATCCAAGGGGAGGCAGCACAGATACGCAGTATTTT	-	TRBV7-8	TRBJ2-3	few
CASSLEGPGQLVGDEKLFF	TGTGCCAGCAGTTTGGAGGGCCCGGGACAGCTCGTCGGTGATGAAAAACTGTTTTTT	TRBD1	TRBV27	TRBJ1-4	-
CASSYQRQEETQYF	TGTGCCAGCTCCTACCAGAGACAGGAGGAGACCCAGTACTTC	-	TRBV18	TRBJ2-5	-
CASSVGSSGSTDTQYF	TGTGCCAGCAGCGTAGGGTCTAGCGGGAGCACAGATACGCAGTATTTT	TRBD2	TRBV9	TRBJ2-3	-
CASSLGQMNTEAFF	TGTGCCAGCAGCTTGGGACAGATGAACACTGAAGCTTTCTTT	TRBD1	TRBV7-2	TRBJ1-1	-
CASSLGSGLSGEKLFF	TGCGCCAGCAGCTTGGGCTCAGGACTATCGGGTGAAAAACTGTTTTTT	-	TRBV5-1	TRBJ1-4	-
CSVGSGQGYNEQFF	TGCAGCGTTGGTTCGGGACAGGGTTACAATGAGCAGTTCTTC	TRBD1	TRBV29-1	TRBJ2-1	-
CASSPDAGGVYGYTF	TGTGCCAGCAGCCCCGACGCAGGGGGCGTCTATGGCTACACCTTC	TRBD1	TRBV28	TRBJ1-2	-
CARRIQGAGGYTF	TGTGCCAGACGGATACAGGGGGCAGGAGGCTACACCTTC	TRBD1	TRBV2	TRBJ1-2	once
CASSPTIRDRVLGQYF	TGTGCCAGCAGTCCAACGATCCGGGACAGGGTGTTGGGGCAGTACTTC	TRBD1	TRBV27	TRBJ2-7	-
CATTPTAARTSGRGEQYF	TGTGCCACGACCCCCACGGCTGCTCGGACTAGCGGGAGGGGCGAGCAGTACTTC	TRBD2	TRBV28	TRBJ2-7	once
CASSRGVGGSGNTIYF	TGTGCCAGCAGCCGCGGCGTTGGCGGCTCTGGAAACACCATATATTTT	-	TRBV3-1/TRBV3-2	TRBJ1-3	-
CASSLGTSGSLISYNEQFF	TGTGCCAGCAGCTTAGGTACTAGCGGGAGCCTTATTTCCTACAATGAGCAGTTCTTC	TRBD2	TRBV7-2	TRBJ2-1	few
CASIEGARTDTQYF	TGTGCCAGCATAGAGGGGGCGCGCACAGATACGCAGTATTTT	TRBD1	TRBV28	TRBJ2-3	-
CASSLATQGSTDTQYF	TGTGCCAGCAGCTTAGCGACACAGGGGTCCACAGATACGCAGTATTTT	TRBD1	TRBV7-9	TRBJ2-3	few
CASSPPGQDLFATNEKLFF	TGTGCCAGCAGTCCTCCGGGACAGGATTTATTTGCAACTAATGAAAAACTGTTTTTT	TRBD1	TRBV28	TRBJ1-4	-
CASRRQGPLYGYTF	TGTGCCAGCAGGAGACAGGGGCCTCTCTATGGCTACACCTTC	TRBD1	TRBV6-5	TRBJ1-2	once